This T cell receptor (beta chain) was identified in a study of CD8+CD57+ T cells in acquired aplastic anemia. Study summary: Sorting CD4+ and CD8+ cells gave DNA averaging about 3.2 ug.

The table lists this clonotype with many counts. Its antigen is currently unknown. General study results and limits: There were roughly 28 CD8+ CDR3 sequences that occurred in both patients and controls. Significance was not reached for CD8+ Simpson's diversity between patients and controls.

The germline V and J ends were trimmed by 1 base and 0 bases, with 17 bases remaining between them. CDR1 SGHRS and CDR2 YFSETQ come from the germline V gene. This CDR3 has 18 residues. Profiling that covered TCR beta VDJ and CDR3 relied on genomic DNA as its template. MiXCR was run by TCRdb on the reads, yielding one entry per CDR3 protein. Here the sample spans about 110,000 distinct CDR3 sequences, around half being singletons. The chain recombines TRBV5-1 with TRBJ1-3, with a possible D match to TRBD1 (6 bases). The sequenced sample was sorted CD4+, CD8+, or CD8+CD57+ T cells (not recorded which) from PBMCs. The clonotype was recovered from a human donor in good health, serving as a control. CDR3 amino acids: CASSLLLRTATSGNTIYF. Written as DNA, the CDR3 is TGCGCCAGCAGCTTGCTCCTACGGACAGCTACCTCTGGAAACACCATATATTTT.